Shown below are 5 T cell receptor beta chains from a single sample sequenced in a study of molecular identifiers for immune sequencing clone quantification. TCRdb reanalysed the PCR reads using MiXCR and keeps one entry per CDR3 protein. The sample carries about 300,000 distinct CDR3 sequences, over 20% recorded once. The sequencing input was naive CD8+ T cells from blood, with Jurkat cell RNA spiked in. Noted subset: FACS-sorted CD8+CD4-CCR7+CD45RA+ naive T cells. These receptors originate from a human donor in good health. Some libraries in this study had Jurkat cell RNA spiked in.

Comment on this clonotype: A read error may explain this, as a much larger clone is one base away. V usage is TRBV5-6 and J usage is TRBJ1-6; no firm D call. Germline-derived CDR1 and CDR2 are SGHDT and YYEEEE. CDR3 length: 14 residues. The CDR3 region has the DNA TGTGCCAGCAGCCACTCCAGCTATAATTTACCCCTCCACTTT. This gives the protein CASSHSSYNLPLHF.

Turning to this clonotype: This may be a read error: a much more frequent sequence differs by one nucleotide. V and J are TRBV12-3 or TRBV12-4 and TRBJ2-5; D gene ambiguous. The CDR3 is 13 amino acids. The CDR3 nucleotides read TGTGCCAGCAGCACTGTGGCGGAAGAGACCCGGTACTTC. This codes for CASSTVAEETRYF.

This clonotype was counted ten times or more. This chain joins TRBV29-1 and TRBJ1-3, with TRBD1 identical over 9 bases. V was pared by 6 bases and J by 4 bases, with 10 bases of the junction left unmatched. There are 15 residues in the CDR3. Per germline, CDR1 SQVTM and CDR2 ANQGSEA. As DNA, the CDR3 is TGCAGCGTCCGTCAGGGACAGGGACCCGGAAACACCATATATTTT. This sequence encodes CSVRQGQGPGNTIYF.

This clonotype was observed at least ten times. In DNA, the CDR3 is TGTGCCAGCAGTTTAATACCGCTAGCGGGGGGGCCTACGGATACGCAGTATTTT. This codes for CASSLIPLAGGPTDTQYF. This chain connects TRBV27 to TRBJ2-3; 12 positions match TRBD2. Germline V gene data show CDR1 as MNHEY and CDR2 as SMNVEV (reference sequence). This CDR3 contains 18 residues. V shed 2 bases, J shed 6 bases, and the junction held 12 bases outside the gene matches.

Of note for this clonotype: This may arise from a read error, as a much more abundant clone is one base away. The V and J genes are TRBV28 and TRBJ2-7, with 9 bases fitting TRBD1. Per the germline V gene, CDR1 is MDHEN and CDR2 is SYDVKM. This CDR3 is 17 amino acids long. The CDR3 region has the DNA TGTGCCGGCAGTTTAATGGACAGGGGCCTTAGCTCCTACGAGCAGTACTTC. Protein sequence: CAGSLMDRGLSSYEQYF.